Presented here are 31 T cell receptor beta chains from one specimen sequenced in a study of post-analysis software for immune sequencing data. Antigens for these TCRs are unknown. Whole-study findings and limits: About 5 TRBV segments, including TRBV5-6, TRBV5-1 and TRBV20-1, were more frequent in patients than controls.

Sequencing libraries made from TCR beta cDNA carried unique molecular identifiers. TCRdb passed the PCR reads through MiXCR, listing each CDR3 protein once. The sample gives approximately 770,000 distinct CDR3 sequences, approximately 44% of which show up once; over 4.5% is in the top ten. The sequenced sample consisted of blood. These receptors were obtained from a girl aged 5 to 17 with multiple sclerosis.

This clonotype has a count of ten or more. The chain is built from TRBV25-1 and TRBJ1-5; D is unresolved. With 1 base removed from V and 5 bases from J, the gap between germline ends came to 15 bases. Germline loops: CDR1 MGHDK, CDR2 SYGVNS. The CDR3 is made up of 16 amino acids. The CDR3 nucleotides read TGTGCCAGCAGTGAATCGCAGTCCGCCACGGATCAGCCCCAGCATTTT. As protein: CASSESQSATDQPQHF.

This clonotype came up a few times. V usage is TRBV7-9 and J usage is TRBJ1-4; 8 bases agree with TRBD1. The CDR3 is 15 amino acids. V gave up 5 bases and J gave up 7 bases; unmatched junction bases: 9. In germline, CDR1 is SEHNR, CDR2 FQNEAQ (reference sequence). As DNA, the CDR3 is TGTGCCAGCAGCGGGACCGGACAGGGTGGTGAAAAACTGTTTTTT. Translation gives CASSGTGQGGEKLFF.

This clonotype was seen only a few times. The chain uses TRBV7-8 and TRBJ2-5; maybe TRBD2 (6 bases). The CDR3 sequence is 13 residues long. Between the trimmed V and J ends, which lost 5 bases and 5 bases, there was a span of 12 bases. CDR1 is SGHVS, CDR2 FQNEAQ, per germline. The CDR3 reads CASSQRGKETQYF. Here the CDR3 DNA reads TGTGCCAGCAGCCAACGGGGGAAGGAGACCCAGTACTTC.

This clonotype was seen a handful of times. The V and J genes are TRBV7-2 and TRBJ2-7, with 8 bases matching TRBD1. The V segment lost 8 bases and the J segment 2 bases; nucleotides outside the gene matches: 11. Germline loops: CDR1 SGHTA, CDR2 FQGNSA. The CDR3 runs to 15 residues. In nucleotides, the CDR3 is TGTGCCAGCCACCGGGACGGGACAGGACCCTACGAGCAGTACTTC. Its translation is CASHRDGTGPYEQYF.

This clonotype was picked up a small number of times. The CDR3 DNA reads TGCGCCAGCGGGACGGCAGGGCCGCAAGAGACCCAGTACTTC. This codes for CASGTAGPQETQYF. The rearrangement joins TRBV5-1 to TRBJ2-5; D may match TRBD1 or TRBD2 (5 bases each). V was pared by 7 bases and J by 2 bases, with 15 bases between. CDR1 SGHRS and CDR2 YFSETQ come from the germline V gene. CDR3 length: 14 residues.

This clonotype was observed a handful of times. The V and J genes are TRBV20-1 and TRBJ2-7, with D possibly being TRBD1 (6 bases). V lost 6 bases to trimming and J lost 1 base, with 10 bases between them. Germline CDR1 DFQATT, CDR2 SNEGSKA (reference sequence). The CDR3 is made up of 12 amino acids. CDR3 in amino acids: CSAEDSSYEQYF. In DNA, the CDR3 is TGCAGTGCGGAGGACAGTTCCTACGAGCAGTACTTC.

This clonotype came up a few times. The rearrangement uses TRBV4-2 and TRBJ1-2; tentative D call: TRBD1 (6 bases). V shed 0 bases and J shed 4 bases, with 12 bases lying between them. The CDR3 sequence is 15 residues long. Germline CDR1 reads LGHNA; CDR2 reads YNFKEQ. CDR3 region: CASSQETGISYGYTF. In DNA form, the CDR3 reads TGTGCCAGCAGCCAAGAAACAGGGATCAGCTATGGCTACACCTTC.

This clonotype came up a few times. The gene calls are TRBV20-1 and TRBJ2-3; no clear D gene. The CDR3 runs to 11 residues. Germline V gives CDR1 DFQATT, CDR2 SNEGSKA (reference sequence). V was cut by 5 bases and J by 6 bases, with 9 bases left in between. The CDR3 sequence is CSAYISDTQYF. As DNA, the CDR3 is TGCAGTGCTTACATTTCGGATACGCAGTATTTT.

V usage is TRBV3-1 and J usage is TRBJ2-1, with 7 bases that match TRBD2. V lost 3 bases and J lost 10; bases outside the gene matches: 0. From germline, CDR1 is LGHDT and CDR2 YNNKEL (reference sequence). CDR3 length: 11 residues. The CDR3 spells CASSHSGEQFF. The CDR3 region has the DNA TGTGCCAGCAGCCATAGCGGGGAGCAGTTCTTC.

A note on this clonotype: Since a much larger clone is just one base distant, this may be a read error. The chain couples TRBV5-1 to TRBJ2-2; D unclear. CDR1 and CDR2 (germline): SGHRS, YFSETQ. The V and J ends lost 0 bases and 6 bases respectively, with 9 bases between them. This CDR3 is built from 14 residues. The CDR3 loop reads CASSLALEAGELFF. CDR3 in DNA: TGCGCCAGCAGCTTGGCCCTTGAGGCCGGGGAGCTGTTTTTT.

This clonotype was counted a few times. The V call is TRBV10-2, the J call TRBJ1-2; possible D gene TRBD1, 5 bases. The CDR3 consists of 14 residues. The germline gives CDR1 WSHSY, CDR2 SAAADI. V was pared by 0 bases and J by 6 bases, with 11 bases between. DNA of the CDR3: TGCGCCAGCAGTGAGTCGGGGGGAGGCCATGGCTACACCTTC. Its protein is CASSESGGGHGYTF.

This chain connects TRBV18 to TRBJ2-7; tentatively, D is TRBD1 (5 bases). The CDR3 consists of 15 residues. CDR1 is KGHSH, CDR2 LQKENI, per germline. Between the trimmed V and J ends, which lost 4 bases and 2 bases, there was a span of 15 bases. Here the CDR3 DNA reads TGTGCCAGCTCACGAAATAGAGGCAGGGCCTACGAGCAGTACTTC. Its translation is CASSRNRGRAYEQYF.

The rearrangement links TRBV20-1 to TRBJ2-3; a possible D gene is TRBD1 (5 bases). Germline CDR1 is DFQATT and CDR2 is SNEGSKA (reference sequence). The CDR3 is 15 amino acids. V lost 4 bases and J 2 bases, leaving 16 bases between the germline ends. The CDR3 coding sequence is TGCAGTGCTATCCCCCTTAGGGGTCTCACAGATACGCAGTATTTT. This codes for CSAIPLRGLTDTQYF.

The chain couples TRBV15 to TRBJ1-1; the D is unclear. The CDR3 has 14 amino acids. CDR1 and CDR2 (germline): LNHNV, YYDKDF (reference sequence). V was cut by 0 bases and J by 3 bases, with 8 bases left in between. The CDR3 sequence is CATSRDLVDTEAFF. CDR3 in DNA: TGTGCCACCAGCAGAGATCTTGTAGACACTGAAGCTTTCTTT.

This sequence joins TRBV6-1 and TRBJ2-7, with D tentatively TRBD2 (5 bases). Germline CDR1 and CDR2: MNHNS and SASEGT. V gave up 2 bases and J gave up 3 bases, with 14 bases separating them. This CDR3 has 15 amino acids. In nucleotides, the CDR3 is TGTGCCAGCAGTGAACGGTCTAGCATTGGCTACGAGCAGTACTTC. Residues: CASSERSSIGYEQYF.

The chain employs TRBV7-2 and TRBJ2-3; perhaps TRBD2 as D (6 bases). The ends were cut back, 1 base at V and 3 bases at J, with 14 bases in the middle. Germline CDR1 SGHTA, CDR2 FQGNSA. CDR3 length: 16 amino acids. The DNA of the CDR3 is TGTGCCAGCAGCTTAGGGGCGGGGCCCGCAACAGATACGCAGTATTTT. Its translation: CASSLGAGPATDTQYF.

The chain couples TRBV20-1 to TRBJ1-2; 9 bases map to TRBD1. The trim removed 6 bases at V and 1 base at J, leaving 12 bases unmatched. CDR1 DFQATT and CDR2 SNEGSKA come from the germline V gene (reference sequence). There are 16 residues in the CDR3. CDR3 DNA: TGCAGTGCCGGACGGACAGGGGTTGGGAGTAACTATGGCTACACCTTC. This sequence encodes CSAGRTGVGSNYGYTF.

The chain uses TRBV5-4 and TRBJ2-3, with TRBD2 matching 9 bases. CDR3 length: 16 residues. The V gene end was trimmed by 0 bases and the J gene end by 3 bases; junction bases not matched to a gene: 5. In germline, CDR1 is SGHNT, CDR2 YYREEE (reference sequence). The CDR3 reads CASSLGPAGGTDTQYF. In nucleotides, the CDR3 is TGTGCCAGCAGCTTGGGCCCAGCGGGAGGAACAGATACGCAGTATTTT.

The CDR3 spells CASSLVVTSGGYNEQFF. CDR3 DNA: TGTGCCAGCAGCTTAGTTGTGACTAGCGGAGGGTACAATGAGCAGTTCTTC. The V call is TRBV7-2, the J call TRBJ2-1; 9 bases fit TRBD2. The germline V gene encodes CDR1 SGHTA and CDR2 FQGNSA. The CDR3 runs 17 residues. Unmatched junction bases numbered 8, after V lost 1 base and J lost 4 bases.

The V gene is TRBV6-6, the J gene TRBJ2-3, with 9 bases aligning to TRBD2. Germline V gene data show CDR1 as MNHNY and CDR2 as SVGAGI (reference sequence). The CDR3 runs 14 residues. Trimming cost V 2 bases and J 5 bases; bases outside gene matches: 2. This CDR3 is CASSYVTSGDTQYF. CDR3 in DNA: TGTGCCAGCAGTTACGTGACTAGCGGAGATACGCAGTATTTT.

The chain combines TRBV18 with TRBJ2-1; tentatively, D is TRBD1 (5 bases). In germline, CDR1 is KGHSH, CDR2 LQKENI. V lost 3 bases and J 13 bases, leaving 22 bases between the germline ends. The CDR3 loop spans 15 amino acids. The CDR3 nucleotides read TGTGCCAGCTCACCCGTGACAGCGTACCAAGAGACCCAGTTCTTC. Its translation: CASSPVTAYQETQFF.

V usage is TRBV7-2 and J usage is TRBJ2-7; 9 bases match TRBD2. The CDR3 spans 16 residues. V lost 2 bases, J lost 7 bases, and 12 bases stayed unmatched. Germline CDR1 reads SGHTA; CDR2 reads FQGNSA. CDR3 in amino acids: CASSLKGVAGANEQYF. In DNA form, the CDR3 reads TGTGCCAGCAGCTTAAAGGGAGTAGCGGGAGCGAATGAGCAGTACTTC.

This chain joins TRBV6-5 and TRBJ2-1; 7 bases fit TRBD1. With 4 bases clipped from V and 3 bases from J, the junction kept 3 bases outside the gene matches. The CDR3 covers 14 residues. Per the germline V gene, CDR1 is MNHEY and CDR2 is SVGAGI. CDR3 nucleotide sequence: TGTGCCAGCAGTTTAAGGACAGGCTACAATGAGCAGTTCTTC. It is translated as CASSLRTGYNEQFF.

This clonotype occurred a few times. The V call is TRBV12-3 or TRBV12-4, the J call TRBJ1-2; D unclear. There are 12 residues in the CDR3. Trimming took off 8 bases at V and 8 bases at J, with 15 bases between the two ends. The CDR3 reads CASGRTGGGYTF. The CDR3 coding sequence is TGTGCCAGCGGAAGGACCGGTGGGGGCTACACCTTC.

The CDR3 region is CASSPLEVGWEQYF. The CDR3 DNA is TGTGCCAGCAGTCCCCTGGAGGTCGGGTGGGAGCAGTACTTC. The chain recombines TRBV6-2 or TRBV6-3 with TRBJ2-4, with D perhaps TRBD2 (5 bases). The ends were cut back, 5 bases at V and 13 bases at J, with 21 bases in the middle. CDR3 size: 14 residues. Germline V gives CDR1 MNHEY, CDR2 SVGEGT.

The rearrangement uses TRBV29-1 and TRBJ2-1; 14 positions match TRBD2. CDR3 size: 14 residues. V shed 6 bases and J 8 bases; nucleotides not matched to a gene: 6. Germline assignment: CDR1 SQVTM and CDR2 ANQGSEA. The CDR3 DNA reads TGCAGCGTCGGGACTAGCGGGAGTCGAGATGAGCAGTTCTTC. This codes for CSVGTSGSRDEQFF.

This clonotype was seen a few times. The chain's CDR3 is CASSFDGSGLEEQYF. In DNA form, the CDR3 reads TGTGCCAGCAGTTTTGACGGGAGTGGCTTAGAAGAGCAGTACTTC. The V call is TRBV28, the J call TRBJ2-7; tentatively, D is TRBD2 (6 bases). V dropped 3 bases and J dropped 7 bases, with 19 bases sitting between them. Germline values: CDR1 MDHEN, CDR2 SYDVKM. The CDR3 length is 15 residues.

This chain links TRBV11-3 with TRBJ2-3, with TRBD1 matching over 9 bases. The CDR3 is 14 residues long. The junction had 2 bases not matched to a gene; V was cut back by 3 bases and J by 4 bases. From germline, CDR1 is SGHNT and CDR2 YENEEA. In DNA, the CDR3 is TGTGCCAGCAGCTTCGGACAGGGGTCAGATACGCAGTATTTT. This gives the protein CASSFGQGSDTQYF.

Only a few counts were recorded for this clonotype. The rearrangement links TRBV20-1 to TRBJ2-7; D perhaps matches TRBD2 (6 bases). V shed 3 bases and J shed 3 bases, with 12 bases lying between them. Per germline, CDR1 DFQATT and CDR2 SNEGSKA (reference sequence). CDR3 length: 13 amino acids. This chain's CDR3 is CSARGLNFYEQYF. CDR3 DNA sequence: TGCAGTGCTAGGGGACTTAACTTCTACGAGCAGTACTTC.

The chain employs TRBV15 and TRBJ2-1; 7 nucleotides line up with TRBD2. J was trimmed by 5 bases and V by 0 bases; bases with no gene match: 10. The CDR3 loop spans 17 amino acids. Germline V CDR1 and CDR2: LNHNV, YYDKDF (reference sequence). CDR3 region: CATSRDSWLADNNEQFF. CDR3 DNA: TGTGCCACCAGCAGAGATTCGTGGCTAGCGGACAACAATGAGCAGTTCTTC. The full variable domain, in which reference TRBV15 and TRBJ2-1 provide the parts outside the CDR3, is DAMVIQNPRYQVTQFGKPVTLSCSQTLNHNVMYWYQQKSSQAPKLLFHYYDKDFNNEADTPDNFQSRRPNTSFCFLDIRSPGLGDTAMYLCATSRDSWLADNNEQFFGPGTRLTVL.

V usage is TRBV10-3 and J usage is TRBJ2-7; either TRBD1 or TRBD2 may supply D (5 bases each). CDR1 ENHRY and CDR2 SYGVKD come from the germline V gene. CDR3 length: 14 amino acids. With 6 bases removed from V and 4 bases from J, the gap between germline ends came to 16 bases. In nucleotides, the CDR3 is TGTGCCATCAGCCTAGAGATTGAGGGGTACGAGCAGTACTTC. It yields the protein CAISLEIEGYEQYF.